This paragraph reports one TCR beta chain. Antigen: not known. The entry originates in a study of blood T cells in healthy people across ages. Findings of the study overall: Aged donors had fewer naive CD4+ cells and lower diversity than long-lived donors. Any conclusive comparison of naive versus antigen-experienced cells was prevented by using unsorted PBMCs. CMV infection status of these donors was not known. One million T cells yielded diversity estimates that were considered underestimates.

Germline CDR1 reads DFQATT; CDR2 reads SNEGSKA (reference sequence). The CDR3 has 18 amino acids. The V segment lost 0 bases and the J segment 1 base; nucleotides outside the gene matches: 11. Primers used in a second PCR of roughly 7 to 12 cycles were a sample-barcoded 5' primer and a J-beta primer mix. TCRdb re-derived calls from the 5' RACE reads in MiXCR, one entry per CDR3 protein. The profile shows fewer than 700,000 distinct CDR3 sequences, approximately 40% of them singletons. The rearrangement uses TRBV20-1 and TRBJ2-3; 9 nucleotides line up with TRBD2. The TCR was taken from an elderly man in good health. Material for sequencing was blood. CDR3 sequence: CSARDSRRLAGGTDTQYF. CDR3 nucleotides: TGCAGTGCTAGAGATTCGAGGCGGTTAGCGGGAGGCACAGATACGCAGTATTTT.